The 4 T cell receptor beta chains below come from one sample, sequenced in a study of cytomegalovirus exposure and HLA in healthy donors. Amplification used 60 Vbeta primers and 13 Jbeta primers. TCRdb's table, derived via immunoSEQ multiplex PCR, lists solely in-frame clones and lacks some. The sample carries 140,000 or so clones, 60% to 85% recorded once. Sequenced material: PBMCs. The receptors were gathered from a man in his forties or fifties in good health and CMV-seronegative.

This chain connects TRBV6-5 to TRBJ1-5, with D hard to call. Germline V lookup: CDR1 MNHEY, CDR2 SVGAGI. Trimming took 4 bases from V and 8 from J, leaving 18 bases between them. The CDR3 extends over 15 amino acids. The CDR3 sequence is CASSFVGEGSEPQHF. As DNA, the CDR3 is TGTGCCAGCAGTTTCGTTGGGGAGGGAAGTGAGCCCCAGCATTTT.

The gene calls are TRBV7-9 and TRBJ2-1; D remains unclear. The germline gives CDR1 SEHNR, CDR2 FQNEAQ (reference sequence). The germline V and J ends were trimmed by 5 bases and 6 bases, with 14 bases remaining between them. This CDR3 is 14 amino acids long. CDR3 amino acids: CASSRSPTSNEQFF. The CDR3 DNA sequence: TGTGCCAGCAGCCGTAGCCCCACCTCCAATGAGCAGTTCTTC.

Notes on this clone: The sample holds other DNA sequences that translate to the same CDR3. The chain uses TRBV27 and TRBJ2-7, with 11 bases aligning to TRBD1. CDR1 MNHEY and CDR2 SMNVEV come from the germline V gene (reference sequence). The CDR3 spans 16 residues. J gave up 3 bases and V 5 bases, and 9 bases lay outside the gene matches. In nucleotides, the CDR3 is TGTGCCAGCAGTGTCTCGACGGGGACAGGGGGCTACGAGCAGTACTTC. It is translated as CASSVSTGTGGYEQYF.

The CDR3 DNA reads TGTGCCAGCAGCCTTGGACTAGCGGGGGGGCTAGGTGAGCAGTTCTTC. Translation gives CASSLGLAGGLGEQFF. The J gene is TRBJ2-1, the V gene TRBV14; TRBD2 aligns across 15 bases. This CDR3 contains 16 residues. The V gene end was trimmed by 4 bases and the J gene end by 9 bases; junction bases not matched to a gene: 7. Looked up from germline, CDR1 is SGHDN and CDR2 is FVKESK.